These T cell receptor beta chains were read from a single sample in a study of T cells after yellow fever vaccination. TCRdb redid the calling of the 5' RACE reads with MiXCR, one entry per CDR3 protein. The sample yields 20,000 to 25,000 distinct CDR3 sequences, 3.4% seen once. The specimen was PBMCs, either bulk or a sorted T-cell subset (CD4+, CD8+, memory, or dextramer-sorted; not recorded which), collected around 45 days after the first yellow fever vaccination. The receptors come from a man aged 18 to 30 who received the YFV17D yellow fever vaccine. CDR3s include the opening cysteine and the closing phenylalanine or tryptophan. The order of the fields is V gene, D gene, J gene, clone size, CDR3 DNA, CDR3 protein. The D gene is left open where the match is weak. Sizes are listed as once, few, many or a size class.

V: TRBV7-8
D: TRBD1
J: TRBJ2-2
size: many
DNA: TGTGCCAGCAGCTTAAGGGGGCCCGGGGAGCTGTTTTTT
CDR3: CASSLRGPGELFF

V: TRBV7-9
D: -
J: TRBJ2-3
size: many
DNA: TGTGCCAGCAGCTTAGACGTAGATACGCAGTATTTT
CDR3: CASSLDVDTQYF

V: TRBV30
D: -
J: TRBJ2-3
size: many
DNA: TGTGCCTGGAGCACCACGGGCATTTTAGATACGCAGTATTTT
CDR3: CAWSTTGILDTQYF

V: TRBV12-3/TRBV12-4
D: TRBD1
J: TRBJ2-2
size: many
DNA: TGTGCCAGCGGGGGGACAGGGATCACCGGGGAGCTGTTTTTT
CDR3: CASGGTGITGELFF

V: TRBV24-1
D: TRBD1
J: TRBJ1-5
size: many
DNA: TGTGCCACCAGTTCGGGGACAGGGATTTGGCAGCCCCAGCATTTT
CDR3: CATSSGTGIWQPQHF

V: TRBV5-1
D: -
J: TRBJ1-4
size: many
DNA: TGCGCCAGCAGCCCAGACGGAGGCCGGGGTGAAAAACTGTTTTTT
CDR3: CASSPDGGRGEKLFF

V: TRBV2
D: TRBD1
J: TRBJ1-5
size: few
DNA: TGTGCCAGCAGTGAATGGACAGGGGGCGGGCAGCCCCAGCATTTT
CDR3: CASSEWTGGGQPQHF

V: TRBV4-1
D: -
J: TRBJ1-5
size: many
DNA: TGCGCCAGCAGCCGGAGGGAGGATCAGCCCCAGCATTTT
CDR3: CASSRREDQPQHF

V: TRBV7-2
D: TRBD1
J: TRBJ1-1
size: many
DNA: TGTGCCAGCAGCTTAGGACAGGGGCAGATCACTGAAGCTTTCTTT
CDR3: CASSLGQGQITEAFF

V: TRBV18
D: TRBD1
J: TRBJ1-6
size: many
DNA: TGTGCCAGCTCACCGCTCCACCCGGGACAGGGCCTTTCACCCCTCCACTTT
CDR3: CASSPLHPGQGLSPLHF

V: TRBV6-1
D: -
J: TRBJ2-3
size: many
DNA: TGTGCCAGCAGCGACCCGCCAGCTAGCACAGATACGCAGTATTTT
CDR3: CASSDPPASTDTQYF

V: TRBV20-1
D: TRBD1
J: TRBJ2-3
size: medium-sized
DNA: TGCAGTGGACAGGGGATTGGAGATACGCAGTATTTT
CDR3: CSGQGIGDTQYF

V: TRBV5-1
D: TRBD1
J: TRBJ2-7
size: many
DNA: TGCGCCAGCAGCGACGGACAGGGCTTTTGGGAGCAGTACTTC
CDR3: CASSDGQGFWEQYF

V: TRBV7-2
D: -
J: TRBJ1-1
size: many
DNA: TGTGCCAGCAGCTTAGCGCGAGGGTCAGACAGCATGAACACTGAAGCTTTCTTT
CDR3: CASSLARGSDSMNTEAFF

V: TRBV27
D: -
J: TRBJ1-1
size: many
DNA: TGTGCCAGCAGGTGGACGGCGGACACTGAAGCTTTCTTT
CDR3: CASRWTADTEAFF

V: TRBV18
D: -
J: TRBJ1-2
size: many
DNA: TGTGCCAGCTCACCACCGTCACAGAATATCTATGGCTACACCTTC
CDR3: CASSPPSQNIYGYTF